This T cell receptor (beta chain) was sequenced during a study of shared clonotypes between healthy human individuals. General study results and limits: Generally, naive subsets came out with larger estimated richness than memory subsets. Collection of samples was limited to blood; tissue repertoires likely differ.

Clones were read by immunoSEQ multiplex PCR, and TCRdb kept only the in-frame ones, dropping some. Among approximately 1,000,000 clones listed, 75% to 85% were seen once. This CDR3 has 14 residues. V was clipped by 3 bases and J by 1 base; unmatched bases: 0. Germline assignment: CDR1 SGHRS and CDR2 YFSETQ. Remarks on this clone: Its antigen remains unknown.

The source material was memory CD4+ T cells from PBMCs. The subset was: CD45RA-negative fraction. The sequence derives from a man aged 18 to 30 in good health. Some clones in this sample may be carry-over from other donors' samples. This chain joins TRBV5-1 and TRBJ2-7; 11 bases are a match to TRBD1. The CDR3 region has the DNA TGCGCCAGCAGCTGGGACAGGGGGTCCTACGAGCAGTACTTC. Its protein product is CASSWDRGSYEQYF.